A single sample is the source of the 7 T cell receptor beta chains below, sequenced in a study of shared clonotypes between healthy human individuals. Only in-frame clones appear in the TCRdb table, and some are missing; sequencing was by immunoSEQ multiplex PCR. Of about 800,000 clones listed, 95% to 97% are singletons. The naive CD8 subset, CD45RO-negative cells positively selected for CCR7, excluded terminally differentiated effector memory CD45RA+ cells. Sequencing was performed on naive CD8+ T cells sorted from blood. The receptors originated from a man younger than 40 in good health.

Concerning this clone itself: Because the CDR3's place on the DNA is in doubt, the DNA is left out and the CDR3 is given as listed by TCRdb. The CDR3 spells CASSSSTSGSEQFF. This chain uses TRBV27 with TRBJ2-1; TRBD2, as called in the table, went unchecked against the DNA. Germline assignment: CDR1 MNHEY and CDR2 SMNVEV (reference sequence). Including both end residues, the CDR3 is 14 amino acids long.

This clone was found once. The genes are TRBV7-2 and TRBJ2-2, with TRBD1 as a possible D gene (5 bases). V was trimmed by 7 bases and J by 2 bases, leaving 8 bases between them. CDR1 and CDR2 from the germline V gene are SGHTA and FQGNSA. This CDR3 is 13 amino acids long. CDR3 loop: CASTDTNTGELFF. CDR3 nucleotides: TGTGCCAGCACGGACACTAACACCGGGGAGCTGTTTTTT.

This clone is a singleton in its sample. V is TRBV11-3 and J is TRBJ2-3; D is unresolved. CDR3 size: 13 residues. V lost 5 bases to trimming and J lost 7 bases, with 13 bases between them. Germline CDR1 and CDR2: SGHNT and YENEEA. Written as DNA, the CDR3 is TGTGCCAGCAGCCCACCAGCCGCGCATACGCAGTATTTT. Its protein product is CASSPPAAHTQYF.

The chain joins TRBV6-6 to TRBJ2-5; tentative D call: TRBD1 (5 bases). V lost 7 bases and J 1 base, leaving 7 bases between the germline ends. CDR3 length: 12 amino acids. Germline V gives CDR1 MNHNY, CDR2 SVGAGI (reference sequence). The CDR3 reads CASTRAQETQYF. The CDR3 coding sequence is TGTGCCAGCACCAGGGCCCAAGAGACCCAGTACTTC.

The V and J genes are TRBV27 and TRBJ2-1; 9 nucleotides align to TRBD2. V gave up 5 bases and J gave up 3 bases; unmatched junction bases: 8. CDR1 is MNHEY, CDR2 SMNVEV, per germline (reference sequence). The length of the CDR3 is 16 residues. CDR3 sequence: CASSTRLAENYNEQFF. CDR3 nucleotides: TGTGCCAGCAGTACGCGACTAGCGGAGAACTACAATGAGCAGTTCTTC.

This clone has only one observation. The chain joins TRBV11-3 to TRBJ2-2, with 13 positions matching TRBD2. Germline V gives CDR1 SGHNT, CDR2 YENEEA. V trimming: 5 bases; J trimming: 0 bases; junction bases outside the gene matches: 6. The CDR3 covers 18 residues. In DNA, the CDR3 is TGTGCCAGCAGCCCCGGGACTAGCGGGATCGCGAACACCGGGGAGCTGTTTTTT. Its translation: CASSPGTSGIANTGELFF.

This chain uses TRBV5-8 with TRBJ1-5; D unclear. This CDR3 has 15 amino acids. Germline lookup yields CDR1 SGHTS and CDR2 YDEGEE. Trimming left V 2 bases short and J 0 bases short, with 9 bases between. CDR3 amino acids: CASSFPRGSNQPQHF. CDR3 nucleotide sequence: TGTGCCAGCAGCTTTCCCAGAGGTAGCAATCAGCCCCAGCATTTT.